This T cell receptor beta chain is drawn from a study of T cell changes during pregnancy in multiple sclerosis. Some clones are missing from TCRdb's copy, which holds only in-frame ones; the method was immunoSEQ multiplex PCR. The top ten hold about 1.6% of the sample, which has 85,000 to 130,000 clones, around 90% seen once. Per the germline V gene, CDR1 is MDHEN and CDR2 is SYDVKM. Trimming left V 2 bases short and J 5 bases short, with 7 bases between. This CDR3 region has 13 residues. The chain carries TRBV28 and TRBJ1-5; D is perhaps TRBD1 (5 bases). The starting material was peripheral blood, obtained before pregnancy. The clonotype was recovered from a female donor with multiple sclerosis, enrolled in a pregnancy study. CDR3 amino acids: CASSLQGDQPQHF. DNA for the CDR3: TGTGCCAGCAGTTTACAGGGTGATCAGCCCCAGCATTTT.